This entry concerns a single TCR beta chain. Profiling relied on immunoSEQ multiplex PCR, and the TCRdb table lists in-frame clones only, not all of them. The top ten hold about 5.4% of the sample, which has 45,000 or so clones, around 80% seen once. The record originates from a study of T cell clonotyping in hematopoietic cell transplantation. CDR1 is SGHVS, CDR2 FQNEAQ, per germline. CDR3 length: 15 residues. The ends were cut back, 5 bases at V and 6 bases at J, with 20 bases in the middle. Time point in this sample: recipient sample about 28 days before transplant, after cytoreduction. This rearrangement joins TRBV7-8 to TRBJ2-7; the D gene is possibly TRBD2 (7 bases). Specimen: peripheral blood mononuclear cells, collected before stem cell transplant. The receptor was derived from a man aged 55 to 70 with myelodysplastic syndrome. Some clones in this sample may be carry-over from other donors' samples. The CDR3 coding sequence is TGTGCCAGCAGCCCCCGGGGGGCACCCTTACCCGAGCAGTACTTC. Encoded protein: CASSPRGAPLPEQYF.